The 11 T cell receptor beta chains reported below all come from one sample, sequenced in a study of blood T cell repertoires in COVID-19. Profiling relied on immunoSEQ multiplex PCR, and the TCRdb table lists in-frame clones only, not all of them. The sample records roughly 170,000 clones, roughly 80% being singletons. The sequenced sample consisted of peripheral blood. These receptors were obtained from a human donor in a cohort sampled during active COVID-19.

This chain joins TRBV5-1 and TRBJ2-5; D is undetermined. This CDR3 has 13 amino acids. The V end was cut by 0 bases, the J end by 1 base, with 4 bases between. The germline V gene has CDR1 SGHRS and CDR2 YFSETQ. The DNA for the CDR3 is TGCGCCAGCAGCTTGGAGAGCCAAGAGACCCAGTACTTC. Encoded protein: CASSLESQETQYF.

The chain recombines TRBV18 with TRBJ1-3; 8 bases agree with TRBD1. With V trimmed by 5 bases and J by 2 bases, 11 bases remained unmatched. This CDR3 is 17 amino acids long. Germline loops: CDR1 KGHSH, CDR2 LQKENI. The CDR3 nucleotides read TGTGCCAGCTCATCAGGACGCAGCAGGGGGCCTGGAAACACCATATATTTT. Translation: CASSSGRSRGPGNTIYF.

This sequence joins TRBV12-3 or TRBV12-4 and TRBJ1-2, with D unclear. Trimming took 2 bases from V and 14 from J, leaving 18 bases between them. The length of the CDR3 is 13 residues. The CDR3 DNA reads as TGTGCCAGCAGTTTAATTCTCGGCGCGGTTGAAACCTTC. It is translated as CASSLILGAVETF.

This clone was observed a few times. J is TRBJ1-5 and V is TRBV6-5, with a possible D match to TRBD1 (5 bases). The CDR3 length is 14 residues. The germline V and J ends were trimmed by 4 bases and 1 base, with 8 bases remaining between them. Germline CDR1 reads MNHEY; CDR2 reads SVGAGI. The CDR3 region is CASSSGPSNQPQHF. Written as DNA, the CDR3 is TGTGCCAGCAGTTCAGGGCCAAGCAATCAGCCCCAGCATTTT.

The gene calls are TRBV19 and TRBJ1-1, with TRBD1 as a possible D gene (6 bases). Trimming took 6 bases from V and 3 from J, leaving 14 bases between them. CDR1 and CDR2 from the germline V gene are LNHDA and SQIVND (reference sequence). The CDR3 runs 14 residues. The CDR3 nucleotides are TGTGCCAGTAGACTTTCGCAGGGGCACACTGAAGCTTTCTTT. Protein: CASRLSQGHTEAFF.

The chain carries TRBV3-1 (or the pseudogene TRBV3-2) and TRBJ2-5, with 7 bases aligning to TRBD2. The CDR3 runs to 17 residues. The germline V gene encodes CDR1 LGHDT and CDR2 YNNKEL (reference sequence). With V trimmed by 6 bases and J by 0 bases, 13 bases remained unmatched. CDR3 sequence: CASSEVPSGEYQETQYF. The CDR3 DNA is TGTGCCAGCAGTGAAGTCCCCAGCGGGGAGTACCAAGAGACCCAGTACTTC.

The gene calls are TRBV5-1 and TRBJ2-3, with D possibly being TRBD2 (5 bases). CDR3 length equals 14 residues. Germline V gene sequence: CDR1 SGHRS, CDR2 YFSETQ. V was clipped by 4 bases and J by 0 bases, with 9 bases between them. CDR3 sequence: CASSRLQSTDTQYF. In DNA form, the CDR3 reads TGCGCCAGCAGCCGACTACAAAGCACAGATACGCAGTATTTT.

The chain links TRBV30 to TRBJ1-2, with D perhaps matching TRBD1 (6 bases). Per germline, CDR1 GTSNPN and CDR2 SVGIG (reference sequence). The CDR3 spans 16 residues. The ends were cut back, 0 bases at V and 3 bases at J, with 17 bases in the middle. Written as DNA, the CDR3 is TGTGCCTGGAGTGTACGGACAGTCAGGTTCGACTATGGCTACACCTTC. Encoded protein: CAWSVRTVRFDYGYTF.

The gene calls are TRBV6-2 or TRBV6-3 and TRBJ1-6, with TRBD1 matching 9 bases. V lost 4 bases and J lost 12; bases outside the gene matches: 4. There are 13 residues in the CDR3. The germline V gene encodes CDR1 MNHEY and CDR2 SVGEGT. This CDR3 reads CASSLTGGQPLHF. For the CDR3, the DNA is TGTGCCAGCAGTTTGACAGGGGGGCAACCCCTCCACTTT.

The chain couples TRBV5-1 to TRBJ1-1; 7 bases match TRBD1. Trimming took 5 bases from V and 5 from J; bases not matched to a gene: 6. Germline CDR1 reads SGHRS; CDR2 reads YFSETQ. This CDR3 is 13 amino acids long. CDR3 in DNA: TGCGCCAGCAGTTCTGACAGGGTGACTGAAGCTTTCTTT. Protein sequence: CASSSDRVTEAFF. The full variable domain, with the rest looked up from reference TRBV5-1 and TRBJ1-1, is KAGVTQTPRYLIKTRGQQVTLSCSPISGHRSVSWYQQTPGQGLQFLFEYFSETQRNKGNFPGRFSGRQFSNSRSEMNVSTLELGDSALYLCASSSDRVTEAFFGQGTRLTVV.

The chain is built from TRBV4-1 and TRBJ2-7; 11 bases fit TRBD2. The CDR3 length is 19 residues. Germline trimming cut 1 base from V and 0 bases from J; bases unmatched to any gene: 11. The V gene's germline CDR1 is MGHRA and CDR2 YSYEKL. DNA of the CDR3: TGCGCCAGCAGCCAAGTTCTGGCACTAGCGGGGGTCCCCTCCTACGAGCAGTACTTC. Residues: CASSQVLALAGVPSYEQYF.